This passage covers 5 T cell receptor beta chains from one sample sequenced in a study of T cells in women clearing cervical HPV infection. The table came from immunoSEQ multiplex PCR; TCRdb's copy has only in-frame clones and leaves some out. This repertoire includes approximately 34,000 clones. What was sequenced was blood buffy coat. The receptors were sampled from a woman between 18 and 70 years old with a cervical HPV16 infection that either progressed to CIN3+ or cleared (not recorded which).

Concerning this clone itself: The CDR3 is cut off 3 residues early in the read; its end comes from the germline J gene. The V gene is TRBV5-1, the J gene TRBJ1-1; possible D gene TRBD1, 5 bases. This CDR3 has 13 residues. V lost 4 bases, J lost 5 bases, and 12 bases lay in between. Germline V gene lookup returns CDR1 SGHRS and CDR2 YFSETQ. The DNA read from the CDR3 is TGCGCCAGCAGCGCGCAGGGAGGGACTGAA. It specifies CASSAQGGTE. The complete CDR3 protein is CASSAQGGTEAFF.

With regard to this clone: The read halts 3 residues ahead of the CDR3 end, with the missing end drawn from the germline J gene. The chain is built from TRBV19 and TRBJ2-3, with D perhaps TRBD2 (6 bases). The germline V gene has CDR1 LNHDA and CDR2 SQIVND (reference sequence). The length of the CDR3 is 15 residues. CDR3 amino acids: CASTLGRGLQETQYF. The CDR3 bases that were read are TGTGCCAGTACCCTTGGGCGGGGCCTTCAAGAGACG.

About this clone itself: The read stops 3 residues short of the end of the CDR3; the missing end is completed from the germline J gene. The rearrangement links TRBV29-1 to TRBJ2-7; D is possibly TRBD2 (6 bases). Trimming pared 8 bases from V and 4 bases from J, leaving 18 bases between. The CDR3 is made up of 13 amino acids. CDR1 and CDR2 (germline): SQVTM, ANQGSEA. The CDR3 bases that were read are TGCAGCATAAAGACGGGGCGGGGATACGAG. Encoded protein: CSIKTGRGYE. The entire CDR3 reads CSIKTGRGYEQYF.

With regard to this clone: The CDR3 goes on 3 residues after the read ends, and that part is filled in from the germline J gene. V usage is TRBV20-1 and J usage is TRBJ2-3; 7 bases map to TRBD2. CDR3 size: 13 residues. Per the germline V gene, CDR1 is DFQATT and CDR2 is SNEGSKA (reference sequence). The CDR3 sequence: CSAFSGSQETQYF. The part of the CDR3 DNA that was read is TGCAGTGCTTTTAGCGGGTCCCAAGAGACG.

Details on this clone: Read data end 3 residues before the CDR3 end; the end is taken from the germline J gene. The chain is built from TRBV2 and TRBJ2-7, with 8 bases aligning to TRBD1. Losses at the gene ends were 6 bases for V and 5 bases for J; bases not matched to a gene: 9. This CDR3 has 14 residues. Germline V gives CDR1 SNHLY, CDR2 FYNNEI. The CDR3: CASSTRQGLDEQYF. CDR3 bases read: TGTGCCAGCAGCACTCGACAGGGGCTGGACGAG.